These 6 T cell receptor beta chains were all obtained from the same sample, sequenced in a study of T cells in Graves' hyperthyroidism and ophthalmopathy. Researchers amplified the TCR beta CDR3 regions from RNA transcripts. Primed by the HTBI set, a first-round RT-PCR was run on the TCR CDR3. TCRdb fed the multiplex PCR reads into MiXCR, producing one record per CDR3 protein. The sample consists of about 340,000 distinct CDR3 sequences, around a sixth of them appearing once. Material for sequencing was blood. These receptors originate from a woman aged 45-65 years with Graves' hyperthyroidism.

Only a few counts were recorded for this clonotype. The chain recombines TRBV12-3 or TRBV12-4 with TRBJ2-7; a possible D gene is TRBD2 (5 bases). This CDR3 has 12 amino acids. V was cut by 3 bases and J by 6 bases, with 9 bases left in between. DNA for the CDR3: TGTGCCAGCAGTTTGATGGGGAGCGAGCAGTACGTC. It specifies CASSLMGSEQYV.

This clonotype was counted at least ten times. This sequence joins TRBV19 and TRBJ2-1; no reliable D call. V was trimmed by 0 bases and J by 2 bases, leaving 20 bases between them. In germline, CDR1 is LNHDA, CDR2 SQIVND (reference sequence). The CDR3 consists of 19 residues. CDR3 protein: CASSIDILHLNSPYNEQFF. CDR3 in DNA: TGTGCCAGTAGTATAGACATACTCCACCTCAATAGCCCCTACAATGAGCAGTTCTTC.

At least ten counts were recorded for this clonotype. The V call is TRBV7-8, the J call TRBJ2-7; possibly TRBD2 for D (5 bases). The germline CDR1 and CDR2 sequences are SGHVS and FQNEAQ. Trimming cost V 5 bases and J 0 bases, with 11 bases left between them. This CDR3 is built from 14 residues. CDR3 in DNA: TGTGCCAGCAGCATCGGGAAGAGCTCCTACGAGCAGTACTTC. Amino acid sequence: CASSIGKSSYEQYF.

This clonotype turned up a few times. The chain carries TRBV15 and TRBJ2-2; D gene uncertain. Germline loops: CDR1 LNHNV, CDR2 YYDKDF (reference sequence). The germline V and J ends were trimmed by 5 bases and 2 bases, with 6 bases remaining between them. This CDR3 comprises 13 residues. In DNA form, the CDR3 reads TGTGCCACCAGCGCCTCCAACACCGGGGAGCTGTTTTTT. Protein: CATSASNTGELFF.

Details on this clonotype: Since a much larger clone is just one base distant, this may be a read error. A read error is likely, as this CDR3 ends without the conserved phenylalanine or tryptophan. The genes are TRBV12-3 or TRBV12-4 and TRBJ1-2; 7 nucleotides agree with TRBD1. The CDR3 runs to 16 residues. Trimming removed 4 bases from V and 3 bases from J; junction bases left unmatched: 11. CDR3 sequence: CASSSNTGAQDYGYTS. For the CDR3, the DNA is TGTGCCAGCAGTTCTAATACAGGGGCGCAGGACTATGGCTACACCTCC.

This clonotype was recorded many times. The chain is built from TRBV9 and TRBJ2-7; 9 nucleotides line up with TRBD2. V dropped 4 bases and J dropped 5; count of bases not matched to a gene: 7. CDR3 size: 14 residues. Germline values: CDR1 SGDLS, CDR2 YYNGEE. The CDR3 DNA reads as TGTGCCAGCAGCCCCACGGGACTAGCAAACGAGCAGTACGTC. Translation: CASSPTGLANEQYV.